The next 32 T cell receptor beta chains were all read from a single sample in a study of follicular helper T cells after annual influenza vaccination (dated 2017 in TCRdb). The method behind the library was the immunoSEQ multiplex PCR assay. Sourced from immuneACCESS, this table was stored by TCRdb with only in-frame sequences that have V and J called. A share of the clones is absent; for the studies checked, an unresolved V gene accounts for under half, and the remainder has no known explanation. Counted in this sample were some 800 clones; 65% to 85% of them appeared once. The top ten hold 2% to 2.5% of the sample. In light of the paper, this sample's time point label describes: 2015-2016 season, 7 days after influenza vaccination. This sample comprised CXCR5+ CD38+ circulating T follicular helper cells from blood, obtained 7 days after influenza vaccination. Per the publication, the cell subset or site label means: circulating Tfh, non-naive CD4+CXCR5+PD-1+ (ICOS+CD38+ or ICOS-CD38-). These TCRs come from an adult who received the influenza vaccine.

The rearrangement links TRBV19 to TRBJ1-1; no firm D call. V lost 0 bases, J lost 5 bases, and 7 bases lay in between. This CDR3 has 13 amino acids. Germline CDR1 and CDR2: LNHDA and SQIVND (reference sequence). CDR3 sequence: CASSIDRYTEAFF. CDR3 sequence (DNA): TGTGCCAGTAGTATAGATCGGTATACTGAAGCTTTCTTT.

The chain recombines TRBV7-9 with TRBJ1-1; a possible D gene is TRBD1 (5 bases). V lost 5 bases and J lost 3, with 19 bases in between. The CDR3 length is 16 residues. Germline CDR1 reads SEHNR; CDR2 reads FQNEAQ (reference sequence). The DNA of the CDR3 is TGTGCCAGCAGCGATCCCGTGAACAAAGGGGACACTGAAGCTTTCTTT. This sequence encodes CASSDPVNKGDTEAFF.

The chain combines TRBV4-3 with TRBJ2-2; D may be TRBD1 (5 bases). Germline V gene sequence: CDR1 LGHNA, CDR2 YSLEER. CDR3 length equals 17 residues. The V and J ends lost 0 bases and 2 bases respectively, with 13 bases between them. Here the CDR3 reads CASSQDLTGGNTGELFF. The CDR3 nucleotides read TGCGCCAGCAGCCAAGATTTAACAGGCGGTAACACCGGGGAGCTGTTTTTT.

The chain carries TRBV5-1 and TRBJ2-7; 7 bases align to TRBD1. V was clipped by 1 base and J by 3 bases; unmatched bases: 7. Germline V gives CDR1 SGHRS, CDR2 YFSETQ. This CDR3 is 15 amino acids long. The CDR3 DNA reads TGCGCCAGCAGCTTGCCCCGGGACAGCCGCTACGAGCAGTACTTC. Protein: CASSLPRDSRYEQYF.

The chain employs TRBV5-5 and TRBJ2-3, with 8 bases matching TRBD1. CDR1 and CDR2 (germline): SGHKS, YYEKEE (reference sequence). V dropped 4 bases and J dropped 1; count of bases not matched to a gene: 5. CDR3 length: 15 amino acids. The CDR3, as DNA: TGTGCCAGCAGCACCAGGGACAGGCGCACAGATACGCAGTATTTT. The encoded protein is CASSTRDRRTDTQYF.

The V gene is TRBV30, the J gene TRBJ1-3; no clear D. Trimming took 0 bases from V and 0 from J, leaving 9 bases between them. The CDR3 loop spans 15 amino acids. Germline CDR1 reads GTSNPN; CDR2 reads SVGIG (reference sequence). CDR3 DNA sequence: TGTGCCTGGAGTGTCGACACCACCTCTGGAAACACCATATATTTT. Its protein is CAWSVDTTSGNTIYF.

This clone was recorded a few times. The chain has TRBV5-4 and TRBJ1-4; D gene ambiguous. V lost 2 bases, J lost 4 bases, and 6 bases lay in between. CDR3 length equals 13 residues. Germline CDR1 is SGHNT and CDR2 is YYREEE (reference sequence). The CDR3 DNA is TGTGCCAGCAGCTTTCCCGATAATGAAAAACTGTTTTTT. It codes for CASSFPDNEKLFF. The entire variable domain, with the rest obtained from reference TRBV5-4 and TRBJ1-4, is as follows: ETGVTQSPTHLIKTRGQQVTLRCSSQSGHNTVSWYQQALGQGPQFIFQYYREEENGRGNFPPRFSGLQFPNYSSELNVNALELDDSALYLCASSFPDNEKLFFGSGTQLSVL.

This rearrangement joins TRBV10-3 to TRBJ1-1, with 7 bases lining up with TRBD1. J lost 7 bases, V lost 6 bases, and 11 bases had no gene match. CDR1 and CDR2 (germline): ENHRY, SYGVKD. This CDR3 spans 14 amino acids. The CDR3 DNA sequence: TGTGCCATCAGGGCCAATGGACAGGAGGGTGAAGCTTTCTTT. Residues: CAIRANGQEGEAFF.

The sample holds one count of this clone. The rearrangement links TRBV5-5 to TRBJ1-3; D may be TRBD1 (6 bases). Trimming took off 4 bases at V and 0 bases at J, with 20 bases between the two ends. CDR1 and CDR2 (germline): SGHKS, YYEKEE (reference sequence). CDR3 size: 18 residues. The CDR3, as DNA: TGTGCCAGCAGCAGCCACCTACCGGGACAAGACTCTGGAAACACCATATATTTT. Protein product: CASSSHLPGQDSGNTIYF.

The CDR3 loop reads CASKPGKQFHTQYF. DNA for the CDR3: TGTGCCAGCAAACCGGGAAAACAATTCCATACGCAGTATTTT. The V call is TRBV28, the J call TRBJ2-3, with D maybe TRBD2 (5 bases). From germline, CDR1 is MDHEN and CDR2 SYDVKM. Trimming took 7 bases from V and 7 from J, leaving 18 bases between them. The CDR3 runs to 14 residues.

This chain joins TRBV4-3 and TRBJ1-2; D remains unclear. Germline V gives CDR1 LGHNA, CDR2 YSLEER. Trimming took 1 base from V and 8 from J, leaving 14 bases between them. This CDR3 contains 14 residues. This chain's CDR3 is CASSQVFGQEGYTF. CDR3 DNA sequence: TGCGCCAGCAGCCAAGTCTTTGGTCAAGAGGGCTACACCTTC.

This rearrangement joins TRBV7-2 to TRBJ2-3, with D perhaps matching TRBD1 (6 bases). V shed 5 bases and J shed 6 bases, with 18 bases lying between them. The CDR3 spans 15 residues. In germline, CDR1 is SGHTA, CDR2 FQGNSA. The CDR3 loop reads CASSTSGQPGDTQYF. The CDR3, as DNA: TGTGCCAGCAGCACAAGTGGACAGCCCGGGGATACGCAGTATTTT.

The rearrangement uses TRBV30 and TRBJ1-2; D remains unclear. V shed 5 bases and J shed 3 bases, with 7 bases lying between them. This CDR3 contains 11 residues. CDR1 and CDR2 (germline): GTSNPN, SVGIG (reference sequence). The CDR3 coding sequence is TGTGCCTGGGGTCAGGACTATGGCTACACCTTC. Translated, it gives CAWGQDYGYTF.

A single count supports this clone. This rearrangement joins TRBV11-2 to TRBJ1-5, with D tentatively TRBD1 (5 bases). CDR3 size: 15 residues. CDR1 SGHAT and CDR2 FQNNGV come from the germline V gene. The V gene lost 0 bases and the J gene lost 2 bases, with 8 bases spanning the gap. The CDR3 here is CASSLEGQRNQPQHF. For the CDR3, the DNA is TGTGCCAGCAGCTTAGAAGGACAACGCAATCAGCCCCAGCATTTT.

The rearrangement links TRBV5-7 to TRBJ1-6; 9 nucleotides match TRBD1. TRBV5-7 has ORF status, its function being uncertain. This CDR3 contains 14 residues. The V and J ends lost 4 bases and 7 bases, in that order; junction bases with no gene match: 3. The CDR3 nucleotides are TGTGCCAGCAGCGGGGACAGGGCGAATTCACCCCTCCACTTT. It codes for CASSGDRANSPLHF.

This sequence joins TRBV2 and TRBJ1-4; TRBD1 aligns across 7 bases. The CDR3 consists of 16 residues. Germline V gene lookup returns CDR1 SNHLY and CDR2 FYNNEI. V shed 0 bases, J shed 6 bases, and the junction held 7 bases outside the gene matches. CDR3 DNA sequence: TGTGCCAGCAGTGAAGCGCTTCGAGGGGGCTATGAAAAACTGTTTTTT. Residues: CASSEALRGGYEKLFF.

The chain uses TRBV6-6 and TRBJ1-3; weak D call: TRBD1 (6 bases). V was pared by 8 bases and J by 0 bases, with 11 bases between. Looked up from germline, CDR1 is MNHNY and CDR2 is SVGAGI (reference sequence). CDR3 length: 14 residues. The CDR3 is CASGGQTSGNTIYF. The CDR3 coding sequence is TGTGCCAGCGGCGGACAGACCTCTGGAAACACCATATATTTT.

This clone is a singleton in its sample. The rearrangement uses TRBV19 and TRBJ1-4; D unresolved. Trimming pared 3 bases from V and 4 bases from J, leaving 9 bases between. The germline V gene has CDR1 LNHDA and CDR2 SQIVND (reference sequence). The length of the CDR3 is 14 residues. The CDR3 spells CASSMGGYNEKLFF. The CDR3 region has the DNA TGTGCCAGTAGTATGGGCGGCTATAATGAAAAACTGTTTTTT. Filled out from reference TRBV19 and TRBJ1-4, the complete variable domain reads DGGITQSPKYLFRKEGQNVTLSCEQNLNHDAMYWYRQDPGQGLRLIYYSQIVNDFQKGDIAEGYSVSREKKESFPLTVTSAQKNPTAFYLCASSMGGYNEKLFFGSGTQLSVL.

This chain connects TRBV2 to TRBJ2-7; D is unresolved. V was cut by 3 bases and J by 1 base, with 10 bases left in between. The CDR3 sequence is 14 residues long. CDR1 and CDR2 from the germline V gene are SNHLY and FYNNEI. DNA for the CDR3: TGTGCCAGCAGTGATGGGTTTAGTTCCTACGAGCAGTACTTC. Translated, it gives CASSDGFSSYEQYF.

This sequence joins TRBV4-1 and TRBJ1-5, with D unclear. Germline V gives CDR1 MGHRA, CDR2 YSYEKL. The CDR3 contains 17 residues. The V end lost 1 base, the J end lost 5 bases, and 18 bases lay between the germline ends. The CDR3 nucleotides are TGCGCCAGCAGCCAAGGAGAGGTACACGCCCTTCATCAGCCCCAGCATTTT. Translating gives CASSQGEVHALHQPQHF.

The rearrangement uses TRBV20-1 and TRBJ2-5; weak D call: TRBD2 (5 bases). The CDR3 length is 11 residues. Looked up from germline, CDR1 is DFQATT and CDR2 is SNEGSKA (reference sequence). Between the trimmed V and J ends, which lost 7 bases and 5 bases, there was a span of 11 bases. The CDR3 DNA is TGCAGTGTAGCGCGCGCGGAGACCCAGTACTTC. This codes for CSVARAETQYF.

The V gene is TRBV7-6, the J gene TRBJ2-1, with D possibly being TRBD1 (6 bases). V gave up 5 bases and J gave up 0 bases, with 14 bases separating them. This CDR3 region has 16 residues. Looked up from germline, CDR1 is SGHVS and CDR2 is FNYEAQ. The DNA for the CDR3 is TGTGCCAGCAGCCCTGGGACACCGAGCTCCTACAATGAGCAGTTCTTC. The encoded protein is CASSPGTPSSYNEQFF.

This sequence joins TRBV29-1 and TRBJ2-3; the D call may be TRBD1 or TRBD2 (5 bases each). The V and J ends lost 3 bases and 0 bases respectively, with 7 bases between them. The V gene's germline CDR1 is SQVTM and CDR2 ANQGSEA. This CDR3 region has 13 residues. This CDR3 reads CSVERGSTDTQYF. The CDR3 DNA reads TGCAGCGTTGAGAGGGGTAGCACAGATACGCAGTATTTT.

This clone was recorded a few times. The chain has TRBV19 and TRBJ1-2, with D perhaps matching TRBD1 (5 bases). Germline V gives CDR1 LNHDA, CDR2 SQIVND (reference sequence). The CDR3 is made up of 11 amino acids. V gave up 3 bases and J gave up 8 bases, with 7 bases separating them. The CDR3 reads CASSMGDGYTF. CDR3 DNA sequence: TGTGCCAGTAGTATGGGGGACGGCTACACCTTC. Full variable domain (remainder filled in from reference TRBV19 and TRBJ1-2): DGGITQSPKYLFRKEGQNVTLSCEQNLNHDAMYWYRQDPGQGLRLIYYSQIVNDFQKGDIAEGYSVSREKKESFPLTVTSAQKNPTAFYLCASSMGDGYTFGSGTRLTVV.

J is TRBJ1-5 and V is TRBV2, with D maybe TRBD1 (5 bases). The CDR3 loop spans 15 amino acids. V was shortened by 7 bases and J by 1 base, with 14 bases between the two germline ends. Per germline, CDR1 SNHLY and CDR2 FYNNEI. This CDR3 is CASTPGFASNQPQHF. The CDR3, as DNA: TGTGCCAGCACCCCAGGGTTCGCGAGCAATCAGCCCCAGCATTTT.

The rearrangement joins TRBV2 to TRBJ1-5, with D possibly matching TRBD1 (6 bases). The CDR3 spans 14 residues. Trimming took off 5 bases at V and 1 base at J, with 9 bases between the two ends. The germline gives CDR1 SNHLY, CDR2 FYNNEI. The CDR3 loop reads CASSRDTSNQPQHF. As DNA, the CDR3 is TGTGCCAGCAGTCGGGACACCAGCAATCAGCCCCAGCATTTT. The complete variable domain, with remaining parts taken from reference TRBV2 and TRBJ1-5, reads EPEVTQTPSHQVTQMGQEVILRCVPISNHLYFYWYRQILGQKVEFLVSFYNNEISEKSEIFDDQFSVERPDGSNFTLKIRSTKLEDSAMYFCASSRDTSNQPQHFGDGTRLSIL.

The CDR3 protein is CASTLGQGPYEQYF. The CDR3 coding sequence is TGTGCCAGCACCCTGGGACAGGGGCCCTACGAGCAGTACTTC. This chain links TRBV6-6 with TRBJ2-7; TRBD1 aligns across 10 bases. The V gene's germline CDR1 is MNHNY and CDR2 SVGAGI (reference sequence). This CDR3 has 14 residues. The ends lost 7 bases at V and 2 bases at J; junction bases unmatched: 5.

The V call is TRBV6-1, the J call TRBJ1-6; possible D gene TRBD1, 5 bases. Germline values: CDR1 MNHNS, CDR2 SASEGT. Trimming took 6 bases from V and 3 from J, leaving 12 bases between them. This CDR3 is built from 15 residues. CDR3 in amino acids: CASRPGPNYNSPLHF. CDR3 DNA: TGTGCCAGCAGACCGGGACCTAACTATAATTCACCCCTCCACTTT.

The CDR3 DNA sequence: TGTGCCAGCTCACCACCAGGGCCACCTAATGAAAAACTGTTTTTT. Protein product: CASSPPGPPNEKLFF. This rearrangement joins TRBV18 to TRBJ1-4; D unresolved. The CDR3 is 15 amino acids. V lost 0 bases to trimming and J lost 3 bases, with 8 bases between them. The germline V gene has CDR1 KGHSH and CDR2 LQKENI.

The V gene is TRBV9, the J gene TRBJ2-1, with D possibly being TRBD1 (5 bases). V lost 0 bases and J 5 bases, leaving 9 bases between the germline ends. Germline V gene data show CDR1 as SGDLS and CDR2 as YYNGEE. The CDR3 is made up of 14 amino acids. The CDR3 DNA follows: TGTGCCAGCAGCGTAGGAGGCAGGGACAATGAGCAGTTCTTC. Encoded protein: CASSVGGRDNEQFF.

DNA of the CDR3: TGCGCCAGCAGCCAATCGACCCCTGGCACAGATACGCAGTATTTT. Translation gives CASSQSTPGTDTQYF. V usage is TRBV5-1 and J usage is TRBJ2-3; D unclear. This CDR3 has 15 residues. Germline-derived CDR1 and CDR2 are SGHRS and YFSETQ. V lost 4 bases and J 1 base, leaving 13 bases between the germline ends.

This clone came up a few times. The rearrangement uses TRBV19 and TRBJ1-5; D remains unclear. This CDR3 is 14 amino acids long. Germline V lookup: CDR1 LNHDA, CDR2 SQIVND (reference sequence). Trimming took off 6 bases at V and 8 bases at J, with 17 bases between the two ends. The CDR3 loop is CASSFGLNSEPQHF. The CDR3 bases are TGTGCCAGTAGCTTCGGGTTGAATTCGGAGCCCCAGCATTTT.